This entry is about one TCR beta chain. This sample is part of a study of blood T cell repertoires in COVID-19. The CDR3 consists of 16 residues. Trimming shortened V by 2 bases and J by 2 bases, and 16 bases separated the two germline ends. Germline V gives CDR1 GTSNPN, CDR2 SVGIG (reference sequence). The study counted Cohort 3 donors as recovered given two negative PCRs, clearance, or symptom resolution. Measured with immunoSEQ multiplex PCR; TCRdb has only the in-frame clones, and not every one. The sample yields roughly 330,000 clones, about 85% seen once. This clonotype was sampled from a woman aged 30 to 39 who had recovered from COVID-19. The chain links TRBV30 to TRBJ1-5; D is undetermined. The sample comprised PBMCs or T cells enriched from blood (not recorded which). The CDR3: CAWSPPLAAGNQPQHF. The DNA of the CDR3 is TGTGCCTGGAGTCCTCCGTTGGCGGCGGGCAATCAGCCCCAGCATTTT. Looking up the rest from reference TRBV30 and TRBJ1-5 gives the full variable domain: SQTIHQWPATLVQPVGSPLSLECTVEGTSNPNLYWYRQAAGRGLQLLFYSVGIGQISSEVPQNLSASRPQDRQFILSSKKLLLSDSGFYLCAWSPPLAAGNQPQHFGDGTRLSIL.